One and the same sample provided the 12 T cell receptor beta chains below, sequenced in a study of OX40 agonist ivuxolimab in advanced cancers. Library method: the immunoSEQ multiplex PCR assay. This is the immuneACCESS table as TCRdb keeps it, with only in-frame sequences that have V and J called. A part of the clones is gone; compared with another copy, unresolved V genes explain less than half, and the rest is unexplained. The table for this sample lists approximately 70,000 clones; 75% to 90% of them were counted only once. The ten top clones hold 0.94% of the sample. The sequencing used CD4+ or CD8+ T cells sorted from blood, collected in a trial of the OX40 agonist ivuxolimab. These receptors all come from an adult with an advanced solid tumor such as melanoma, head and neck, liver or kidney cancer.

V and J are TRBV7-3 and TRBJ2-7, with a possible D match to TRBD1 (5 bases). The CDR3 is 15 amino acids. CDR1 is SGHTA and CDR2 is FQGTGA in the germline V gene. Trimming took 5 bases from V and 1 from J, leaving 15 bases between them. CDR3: CASSPQGRASYEQYF. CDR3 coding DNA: TGTGCCAGCAGCCCACAAGGCAGGGCGTCCTACGAGCAGTACTTC.

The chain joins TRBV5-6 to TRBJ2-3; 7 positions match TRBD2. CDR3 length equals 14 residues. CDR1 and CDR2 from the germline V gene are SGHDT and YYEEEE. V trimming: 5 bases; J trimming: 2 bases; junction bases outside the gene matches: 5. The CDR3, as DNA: TGTGCCAGCAGTCTTCGACTAGCCACAGATACGCAGTATTTT. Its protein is CASSLRLATDTQYF.

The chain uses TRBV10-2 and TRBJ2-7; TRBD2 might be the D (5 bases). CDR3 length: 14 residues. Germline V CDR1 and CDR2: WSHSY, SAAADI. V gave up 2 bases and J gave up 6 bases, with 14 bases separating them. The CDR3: CASSEGGQSAEQYF. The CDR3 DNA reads TGCGCCAGCAGTGAGGGCGGGCAGTCCGCCGAGCAGTACTTC.

The CDR3 reads CASSRWDVNQETQYF. The CDR3 region has the DNA TGTGCCAGCAGCCGATGGGACGTTAACCAAGAGACCCAGTACTTC. This rearrangement joins TRBV11-3 to TRBJ2-5; D could derive from TRBD1 or TRBD2 (5 bases each). Germline V lookup: CDR1 SGHNT, CDR2 YENEEA. V was trimmed by 5 bases and J by 0 bases, leaving 13 bases between them. The CDR3 is 15 amino acids.

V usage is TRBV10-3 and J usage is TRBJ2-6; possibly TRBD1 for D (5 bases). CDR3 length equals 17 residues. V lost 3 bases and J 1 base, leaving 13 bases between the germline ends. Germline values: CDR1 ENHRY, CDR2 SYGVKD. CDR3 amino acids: CAISEGPGPSGANVLTF. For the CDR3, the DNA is TGTGCCATCAGTGAAGGTCCAGGGCCTTCTGGGGCCAACGTCCTGACTTTC.

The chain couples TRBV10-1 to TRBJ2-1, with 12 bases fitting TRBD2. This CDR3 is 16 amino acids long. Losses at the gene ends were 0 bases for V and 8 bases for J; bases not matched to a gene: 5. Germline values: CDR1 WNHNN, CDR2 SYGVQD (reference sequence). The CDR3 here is CASSESLASGRDEQFF. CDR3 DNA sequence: TGCGCCAGCAGTGAGTCTTTGGCTAGCGGGAGGGATGAGCAGTTCTTC.

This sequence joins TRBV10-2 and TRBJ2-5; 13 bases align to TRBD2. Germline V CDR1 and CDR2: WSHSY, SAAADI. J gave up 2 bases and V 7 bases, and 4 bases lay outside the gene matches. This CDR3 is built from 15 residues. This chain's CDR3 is CASTRGLAGQETQYF. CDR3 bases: TGCGCCAGCACCCGGGGACTAGCGGGACAAGAGACCCAGTACTTC.

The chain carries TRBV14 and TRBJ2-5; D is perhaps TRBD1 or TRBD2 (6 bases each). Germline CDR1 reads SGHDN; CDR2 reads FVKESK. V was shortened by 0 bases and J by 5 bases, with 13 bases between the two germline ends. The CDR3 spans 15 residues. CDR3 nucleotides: TGTGCCAGCAGCCAAGATCGTAAGGGGGGCGAGACCCAGTACTTC. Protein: CASSQDRKGGETQYF.

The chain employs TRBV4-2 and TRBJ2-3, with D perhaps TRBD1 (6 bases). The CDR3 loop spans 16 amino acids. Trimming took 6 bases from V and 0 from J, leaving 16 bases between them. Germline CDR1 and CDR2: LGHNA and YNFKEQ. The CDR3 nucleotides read TGTGCCAGCAGGAAGTTCGACAGGACTAGCACAGATACGCAGTATTTT. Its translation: CASRKFDRTSTDTQYF.

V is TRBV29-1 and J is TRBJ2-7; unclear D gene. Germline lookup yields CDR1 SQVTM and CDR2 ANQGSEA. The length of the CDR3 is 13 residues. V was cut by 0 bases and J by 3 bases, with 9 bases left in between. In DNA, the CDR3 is TGCAGCGTTGAAGATAGCCCCCACTACGAGCAGTACTTC. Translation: CSVEDSPHYEQYF.

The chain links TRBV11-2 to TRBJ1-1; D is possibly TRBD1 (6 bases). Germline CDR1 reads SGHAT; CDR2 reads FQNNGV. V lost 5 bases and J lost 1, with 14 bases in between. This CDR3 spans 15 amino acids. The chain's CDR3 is CASSPRTVGNTEAFF. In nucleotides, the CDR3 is TGTGCCAGCAGCCCTCGGACAGTAGGGAACACTGAAGCTTTCTTT.

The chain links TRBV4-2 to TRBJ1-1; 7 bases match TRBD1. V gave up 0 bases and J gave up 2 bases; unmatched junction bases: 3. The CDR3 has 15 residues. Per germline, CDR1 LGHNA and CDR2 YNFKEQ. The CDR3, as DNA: TGTGCCAGCAGCCAAGACAGGGGGATAAACACTGAAGCTTTCTTT. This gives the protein CASSQDRGINTEAFF.